A single sample is the source of the 21 T cell receptor beta chains below, sequenced in a study of cytomegalovirus exposure and HLA in healthy donors. Using immunoSEQ multiplex PCR, the repertoire was profiled, and TCRdb retains in-frame clones only, with some absent. The table has about 130,000 clones, roughly 89% seen once. The sequenced sample was PBMCs. The receptors come from a woman aged 18-29 years in good health and CMV-seropositive.

The chain combines TRBV30 with TRBJ1-5; D remains unclear. CDR3 length: 14 residues. V was cut by 1 base and J by 0 bases, with 7 bases left in between. Germline assignment: CDR1 GTSNPN and CDR2 SVGIG (reference sequence). The CDR3 region is CAWSDGDSNQPQHF. CDR3 nucleotides: TGTGCCTGGAGTGACGGAGATAGCAATCAGCCCCAGCATTTT.

The chain links TRBV7-2 to TRBJ2-3; D might be TRBD1 (6 bases). Germline CDR1 is SGHTA and CDR2 is FQGNSA. Trimming removed 5 bases from V and 8 bases from J, with 17 bases in between. This CDR3 is 14 amino acids long. DNA of the CDR3: TGTGCCAGCAGCGATAGTGGGACAACGACTACGCAGTATTTT. Encoded protein: CASSDSGTTTTQYF.

The chain recombines TRBV7-2 with TRBJ1-6, with 8 bases that match TRBD1. V lost 8 bases, J lost 9 bases, and 9 bases stayed unmatched. CDR1 and CDR2 (germline): SGHTA, FQGNSA. The length of the CDR3 is 14 residues. The CDR3 DNA reads TGTGCCAGCTGCCGAGACAGGGGTGCTTCACCCCTCCACTTT. It translates to CASCRDRGASPLHF.

The chain joins TRBV6-5 to TRBJ1-2, with TRBD1 identical over 8 bases. Germline loops: CDR1 MNHEY, CDR2 SVGAGI. The CDR3 is 14 residues long. The V segment lost 2 bases and the J segment 7 bases; nucleotides outside the gene matches: 6. Here the CDR3 DNA reads TGTGCCAGCAGTTACGCAGGGGGCGAACGTGGCTACACCTTC. Translation: CASSYAGGERGYTF.

V usage is TRBV30 and J usage is TRBJ1-3, with D unclear. Germline V gene sequence: CDR1 GTSNPN, CDR2 SVGIG (reference sequence). The V end was cut by 0 bases, the J end by 0 bases, with 15 bases between. The CDR3 contains 17 residues. DNA for the CDR3: TGTGCCTGGAGTGTACTGCACCTCAGGCTCTCTGGAAACACCATATATTTT. Translation gives CAWSVLHLRLSGNTIYF.

The chain is built from TRBV2 and TRBJ2-7; D is possibly TRBD2 (6 bases). Trimming took 3 bases from V and 0 from J, leaving 15 bases between them. Germline CDR1 is SNHLY and CDR2 is FYNNEI. The CDR3 has 16 amino acids. The chain's CDR3 is CASSDGGTFSSYEQYF. CDR3 in DNA: TGTGCCAGCAGTGACGGGGGTACTTTTAGCTCCTACGAGCAGTACTTC.

The chain carries TRBV15 and TRBJ2-5; 12 nucleotides line up with TRBD2. The CDR3 is 18 residues long. CDR1 is LNHNV, CDR2 YYDKDF, per germline (reference sequence). J gave up 3 bases and V 1 base, and 9 bases lay outside the gene matches. This chain's CDR3 is CATSRGPSGLAGEETQYF. The CDR3 region has the DNA TGTGCCACCAGCAGAGGTCCTTCGGGACTAGCGGGTGAAGAGACCCAGTACTTC.

The chain employs TRBV6-5 and TRBJ2-2; D call uncertain. CDR1 MNHEY and CDR2 SVGAGI come from the germline V gene. The CDR3 extends over 12 amino acids. V was trimmed by 7 bases and J by 4 bases, leaving 7 bases between them. The CDR3 nucleotides read TGTGCCAGCACTCCTACCACCGGGGAGCTGTTTTTT. It yields the protein CASTPTTGELFF.

The CDR3 DNA sequence: TGTGCCACTTCAAGGTGGGGGACAGGGAGTGGCTACACCTTC. Its protein is CATSRWGTGSGYTF. The chain couples TRBV6-1 to TRBJ1-2; 9 bases are a match to TRBD1. Germline assignment: CDR1 MNHNS and CDR2 SASEGT. This CDR3 region has 14 residues. V shed 10 bases, J shed 7 bases, and the junction held 13 bases outside the gene matches.

This clone is a singleton in its sample. The chain links TRBV11-3 to TRBJ2-7; D might be TRBD1 (6 bases). Germline V gives CDR1 SGHNT, CDR2 YENEEA. The CDR3 has 13 amino acids. V was trimmed by 4 bases and J by 7 bases, leaving 14 bases between them. The CDR3 protein is CASSWTATGEQYF. In DNA, the CDR3 is TGTGCCAGCAGCTGGACAGCCACGGGTGAGCAGTACTTC.

The chain links TRBV7-9 to TRBJ1-3, with 7 bases fitting TRBD1. CDR1 and CDR2 from the germline V gene are SEHNR and FQNEAQ (reference sequence). J lost 1 base, V lost 1 base, and 4 bases had no gene match. The CDR3 covers 16 residues. Here the CDR3 reads CASSLEGGRSGNTIYF. CDR3 bases: TGTGCCAGCAGCTTAGAAGGGGGCAGGTCTGGAAACACCATATATTTT.

The chain employs TRBV5-1 and TRBJ1-2; the D gene is possibly TRBD1 (6 bases). The CDR3 is 14 residues long. Trimming pared 4 bases from V and 2 bases from J, leaving 12 bases between. The germline CDR1 and CDR2 sequences are SGHRS and YFSETQ. CDR3 loop: CASSAGGTNYGYTF. In DNA, the CDR3 is TGCGCCAGCAGCGCGGGTGGGACAAACTATGGCTACACCTTC. Complete variable domain (other parts from reference TRBV5-1 and TRBJ1-2): KAGVTQTPRYLIKTRGQQVTLSCSPISGHRSVSWYQQTPGQGLQFLFEYFSETQRNKGNFPGRFSGRQFSNSRSEMNVSTLELGDSALYLCASSAGGTNYGYTFGSGTRLTVV.

As concerns this clone: Germline is not matched at one junction end, which may reflect a read error. The chain employs TRBV20-1 and TRBJ1-2; TRBD1 is a possible D gene (6 bases). Germline V gene sequence: CDR1 DFQATT, CDR2 SNEGSKA (reference sequence). There are 11 residues in the CDR3. CDR3 amino acids: CSARGDTQPNF. Written as DNA, the CDR3 is TGCAGTGCTAGAGGGGACACCCAGCCGAACTTC.

The rearrangement uses TRBV11-2 and TRBJ2-7; D might be TRBD1 (6 bases). Trimming took 6 bases from V and 2 from J, leaving 11 bases between them. In germline, CDR1 is SGHAT, CDR2 FQNNGV. The CDR3 loop spans 13 amino acids. The CDR3 DNA follows: TGTGCCAGCAGAGGGACACCCACCTACGAGCAGTACTTC. This translates into CASRGTPTYEQYF.

The chain combines TRBV10-3 with TRBJ1-1, with D uncertain. Trimming left V 0 bases short and J 1 base short, with 9 bases between. The CDR3 extends over 15 amino acids. The V gene's germline CDR1 is ENHRY and CDR2 SYGVKD. The CDR3: CAISESSTANTEAFF. The DNA for the CDR3 is TGTGCCATCAGTGAGTCGAGTACTGCGAACACTGAAGCTTTCTTT.

The chain links TRBV28 to TRBJ2-1; D is perhaps TRBD2 (6 bases). V lost 8 bases and J 0 bases, leaving 17 bases between the germline ends. Germline CDR1 is MDHEN and CDR2 is SYDVKM. This CDR3 has 16 residues. The CDR3 nucleotides read TGTGCCAGCCTTCCCCCCGCGGGGAGCTCCTACAATGAGCAGTTCTTC. Translation: CASLPPAGSSYNEQFF. Combining the CDR3 with reference TRBV28 and TRBJ2-1 gives the whole variable domain DVKVTQSSRYLVKRTGEKVFLECVQDMDHENMFWYRQDPGLGLRLIYFSYDVKMKEKGDIPEGYSVSREKKERFSLILESASTNQTSMYLCASLPPAGSSYNEQFFGPGTRLTVL.

In DNA, the CDR3 is TGTGCCAGCACCCAGACAGGGGGCTATGGCTACACCTTC. It codes for CASTQTGGYGYTF. V and J are TRBV28 and TRBJ1-2, with TRBD1 matching over 9 bases. J lost 4 bases, V lost 7 bases, and 4 bases had no gene match. The CDR3 runs 13 residues. Germline CDR1 is MDHEN and CDR2 is SYDVKM.

This clone appeared once. This chain's CDR3 is CASSLDHRAGTQYF. CDR3 DNA sequence: TGTGCCAGCAGCTTAGATCACAGGGCTGGGACCCAGTACTTC. This chain connects TRBV11-2 to TRBJ2-5; D is perhaps TRBD1 (6 bases). CDR3 length: 14 residues. Germline assignment: CDR1 SGHAT and CDR2 FQNNGV. Trimming shortened V by 0 bases and J by 7 bases, and 12 bases separated the two germline ends.

The V and J genes are TRBV7-8 and TRBJ1-2; D gene unclear. The germline V gene has CDR1 SGHVS and CDR2 FQNEAQ. The CDR3 totals 12 residues. Trimming took off 3 bases at V and 4 bases at J, with 6 bases between the two ends. The CDR3: CASSFEGYGYTF. The CDR3 DNA sequence: TGTGCCAGCAGCTTCGAGGGCTATGGCTACACCTTC.

This chain links TRBV6-1 with TRBJ1-5, with 8 bases aligning to TRBD1. Trimming took 1 base from V and 6 from J; bases not matched to a gene: 17. Per germline, CDR1 MNHNS and CDR2 SASEGT. This CDR3 has 19 residues. The CDR3, as DNA: TGTGCCAGCAGTGAAGAGGAGAATACATACAGGGGGAGACGTCAGCCCCAGCATTTT. Translating gives CASSEEENTYRGRRQPQHF.

The genes are TRBV2 and TRBJ1-6, with D perhaps matching TRBD1 (6 bases). Germline CDR1 is SNHLY and CDR2 is FYNNEI. The CDR3 sequence is 14 residues long. V lost 7 bases to trimming and J lost 3 bases, with 10 bases between them. CDR3 sequence: CASTGTLYNSPLHF. The CDR3, as DNA: TGTGCCAGCACCGGGACACTCTATAATTCACCCCTCCACTTT.